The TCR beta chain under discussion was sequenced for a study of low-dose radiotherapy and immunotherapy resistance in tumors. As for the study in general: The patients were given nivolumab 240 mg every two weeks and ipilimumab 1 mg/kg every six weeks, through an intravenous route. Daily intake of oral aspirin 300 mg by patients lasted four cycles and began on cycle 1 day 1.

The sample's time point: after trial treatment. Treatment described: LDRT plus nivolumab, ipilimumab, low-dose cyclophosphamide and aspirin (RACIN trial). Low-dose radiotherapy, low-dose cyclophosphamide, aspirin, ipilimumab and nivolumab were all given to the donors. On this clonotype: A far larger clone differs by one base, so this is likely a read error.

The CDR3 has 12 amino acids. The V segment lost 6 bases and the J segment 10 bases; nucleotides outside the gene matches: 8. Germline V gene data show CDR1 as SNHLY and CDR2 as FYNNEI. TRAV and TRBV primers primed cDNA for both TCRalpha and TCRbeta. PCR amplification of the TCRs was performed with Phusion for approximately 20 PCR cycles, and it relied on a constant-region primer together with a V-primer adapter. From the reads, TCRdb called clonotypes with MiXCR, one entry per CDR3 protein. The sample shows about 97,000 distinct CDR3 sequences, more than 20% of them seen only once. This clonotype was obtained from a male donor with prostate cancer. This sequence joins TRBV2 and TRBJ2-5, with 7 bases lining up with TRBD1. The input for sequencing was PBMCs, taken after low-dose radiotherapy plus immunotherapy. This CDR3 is CASSPTGMSQYF. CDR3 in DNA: TGTGCCAGCAGCCCGACAGGGATGAGCCAGTACTTC.